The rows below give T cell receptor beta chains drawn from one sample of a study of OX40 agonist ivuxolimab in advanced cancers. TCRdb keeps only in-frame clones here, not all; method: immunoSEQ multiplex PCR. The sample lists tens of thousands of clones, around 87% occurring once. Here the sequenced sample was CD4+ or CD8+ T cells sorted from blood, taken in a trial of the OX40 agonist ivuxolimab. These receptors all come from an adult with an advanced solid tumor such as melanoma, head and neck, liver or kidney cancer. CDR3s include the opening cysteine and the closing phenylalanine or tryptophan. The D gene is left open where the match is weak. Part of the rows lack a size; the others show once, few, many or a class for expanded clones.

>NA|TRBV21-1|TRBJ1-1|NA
TGTGCCAGCGACCCAGTGAACACTGAAGCTTTCTTT
CASDPVNTEAFF
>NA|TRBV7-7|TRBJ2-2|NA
TGTGCCGGGGGACGGAACACCGGGGAGCTGTTTTTT
CAGGRNTGELFF
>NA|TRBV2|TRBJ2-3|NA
TGTGCCAGCAGTGAACGTCGAAATTCATGGACAGATACGCAGTATTTT
CASSERRNSWTDTQYF
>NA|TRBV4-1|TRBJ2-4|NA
TGCGCCAGCTCCGCCGACTTAGCCAAAAACATTCAGTACTTC
CASSADLAKNIQYF
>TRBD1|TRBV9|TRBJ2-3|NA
TGTGCCAGCAGCCCGGGGGACAGGAGCACAGATACGCAGTATTTT
CASSPGDRSTDTQYF
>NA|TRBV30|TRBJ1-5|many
TGTGCCTGGAGTGCAGGACGGCTCAATCAGCCCCAGCATTTT
CAWSAGRLNQPQHF
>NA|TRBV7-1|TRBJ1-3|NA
TGTGCCAGCAGCTTAAAGAACGAGAGCCAAATCGGAAACACCATATATTTT
CASSLKNESQIGNTIYF
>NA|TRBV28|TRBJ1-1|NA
TGTGCCAGCAGTCTTCAGGGCGCGAACACTGAAGCTTTCTTT
CASSLQGANTEAFF
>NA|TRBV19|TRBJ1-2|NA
TGTGCCAGTAGGTGGGCGGACAGAGATAACTATGGCTACACCTTC
CASRWADRDNYGYTF
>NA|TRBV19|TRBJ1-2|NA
TGTGCCAGTAGTATGGGGGGCGTCTATGGCTACACCTTC
CASSMGGVYGYTF
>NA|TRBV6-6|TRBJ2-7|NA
TGTGCCAGCAGGCCAGGGGAGACCTACGAGCAGTACTTC
CASRPGETYEQYF
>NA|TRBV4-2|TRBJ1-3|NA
TGTGCCAGCAGCCTCAAGGGGGTTAGTGGAAACACCATATATTTT
CASSLKGVSGNTIYF
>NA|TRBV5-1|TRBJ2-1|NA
TGCGCCAGCAGCATAACAGACCATGAGCAGTTCTTC
CASSITDHEQFF
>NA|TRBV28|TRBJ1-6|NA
TGTGCCAGCACCCTCGACGGACTTAATTCACCCCTCCACTTT
CASTLDGLNSPLHF
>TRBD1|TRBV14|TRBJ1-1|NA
TGTGCCAGCAGATCGAGGACAGGCCTCACTGAAGCTTTCTTT
CASRSRTGLTEAFF
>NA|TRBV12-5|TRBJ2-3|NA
TGTGCTAGTGGTCCAGGGGGCACAGATACGCAGTATTTT
CASGPGGTDTQYF
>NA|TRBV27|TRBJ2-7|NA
TGTGCCAGACGCTCAACTTCCAGGAAACGCCTCTACGAGCAGTACTTC
CARRSTSRKRLYEQYF
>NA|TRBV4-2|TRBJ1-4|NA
TGTGCCAGCAGCCAGGACGGGACGGCGGGACATGAAAAACTGTTTTTT
CASSQDGTAGHEKLFF
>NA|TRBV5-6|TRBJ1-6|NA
TGTGCCAGCAGGGCCCGACAGAGTCTCAATTCACCCCTCCACTTT
CASRARQSLNSPLHF
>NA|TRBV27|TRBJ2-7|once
TGTGCCAGCAGATCTAGGCCCTCAGGGCTCTACTCCTACGAGCAGTACTTC
CASRSRPSGLYSYEQYF
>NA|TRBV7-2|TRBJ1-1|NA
TGTGCCAGCAGCACAGAGGGCCGAGGGGCGGGAAACACTGAAGCTTTCTTT
CASSTEGRGAGNTEAFF
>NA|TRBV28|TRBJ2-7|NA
TGTGCCAGCAGTTTAAGAGGGATTGGCGAGCAGTACTTC
CASSLRGIGEQYF